These 30 T cell receptor beta chains originate from one sample sequenced in a study of identical twins. TCRdb passed the 5' RACE reads through MiXCR, listing each CDR3 protein once. The sample records approximately 230,000 distinct CDR3 sequences, approximately 5.9% being singletons. The sample was also linked to a second study, of T cells expressing NK-cell markers.

The source material was CD8+ T cells sorted from blood. These receptors came from a woman aged 18 to 35 in good health.

The chain recombines TRBV2 with TRBJ2-1; 11 nucleotides agree with TRBD2. Germline-derived CDR1 and CDR2 are SNHLY and FYNNEI. The length of the CDR3 is 19 residues. Germline trimming cut 6 bases from V and 6 bases from J; bases unmatched to any gene: 19. The CDR3 is CASSYPGGSGGAIRNEQFF. The CDR3 nucleotides are TGTGCCAGCAGCTACCCCGGAGGTAGCGGGGGGGCTATACGCAATGAGCAGTTCTTC.

DNA for the CDR3: TGCGCCAGCAGCCAAGATACCGGGGACGGGGAGCTGTTTTTT. It specifies CASSQDTGDGELFF. The chain couples TRBV4-3 to TRBJ2-2, with D perhaps TRBD2 (5 bases). The germline CDR1 and CDR2 sequences are LGHNA and YSLEER. Trimming cost V 0 bases and J 7 bases, with 9 bases left between them. This CDR3 comprises 14 residues.

There are a few counts of this clonotype. The chain uses TRBV5-1 and TRBJ2-7; possibly TRBD2 for D (5 bases). Germline V gene lookup returns CDR1 SGHRS and CDR2 YFSETQ. Trimming cost V 0 bases and J 0 bases, with 10 bases left between them. The CDR3 runs 15 residues. The CDR3 sequence is CASSLVMRASYEQYF. DNA for the CDR3: TGCGCCAGCAGCTTGGTGATGCGGGCCTCCTACGAGCAGTACTTC.

This chain joins TRBV27 and TRBJ2-7; 13 bases agree with TRBD2. V lost 4 bases, J lost 12 bases, and 12 bases stayed unmatched. Germline loops: CDR1 MNHEY, CDR2 SMNVEV (reference sequence). CDR3 length equals 15 residues. The CDR3 region has the DNA TGTGCCAGCAGTTCCTCTTTGGGACTAGCGGGACGGGTGTACTTC. Amino acids: CASSSSLGLAGRVYF.

V is TRBV5-1 and J is TRBJ2-3; D is undetermined. The CDR3 spans 16 residues. Germline-derived CDR1 and CDR2 are SGHRS and YFSETQ. Deletions cut 1 base from V and 2 bases from J, with 14 bases between. Written as DNA, the CDR3 is TGCGCCAGCAGCTTGTCCGCTCGTCGGTACACAGATACGCAGTATTTT. Its protein product is CASSLSARRYTDTQYF.

This clonotype occurred a few times. V usage is TRBV27 and J usage is TRBJ2-1; 10 bases match TRBD2. V lost 0 bases, J lost 5 bases, and 1 base stayed unmatched. The germline CDR1 and CDR2 sequences are MNHEY and SMNVEV (reference sequence). The CDR3 is 15 residues long. CDR3 coding DNA: TGTGCCAGCAGTTTATCAGCGGGGGGGGACAATGAGCAGTTCTTC. Protein sequence: CASSLSAGGDNEQFF.

This clonotype was seen a few times. This rearrangement joins TRBV18 to TRBJ2-7, with TRBD2 identical over 7 bases. Germline CDR1 is KGHSH and CDR2 is LQKENI. The CDR3 loop spans 15 amino acids. V shed 9 bases, J shed 3 bases, and the junction held 14 bases outside the gene matches. Here the CDR3 reads CASADLAVRFYEQYF. CDR3 nucleotide sequence: TGTGCCAGTGCGGACCTAGCGGTCCGATTCTACGAGCAGTACTTC.

This clonotype turned up a few times. The chain joins TRBV10-2 to TRBJ2-4, with D hard to call. This CDR3 is built from 15 residues. V was cut by 5 bases and J by 1 base, with 12 bases left in between. Germline-derived CDR1 and CDR2 are WSHSY and SAAADI. CDR3 in DNA: TGCGCCAGCAGTTACACGGAGAAGGCCAAAAACATTCAGTACTTC. It translates to CASSYTEKAKNIQYF.

This clonotype appeared a few times. The genes are TRBV29-1 and TRBJ2-7, with 7 bases aligning to TRBD2. The CDR3 covers 11 residues. The germline V gene encodes CDR1 SQVTM and CDR2 ANQGSEA. V gave up 3 bases and J gave up 6 bases; unmatched junction bases: 2. CDR3 DNA sequence: TGCAGCGTTGATACGGGGGGCGAGCAGTACTTC. Protein product: CSVDTGGEQYF.

The genes are TRBV5-1 and TRBJ2-1, with 12 bases matching TRBD2. This CDR3 contains 19 residues. The germline V gene encodes CDR1 SGHRS and CDR2 YFSETQ. V shed 5 bases and J 1 base; nucleotides not matched to a gene: 13. The CDR3 loop reads CASRPGTSGSQGSYNEQFF. The CDR3 nucleotides read TGCGCCAGCAGGCCCGGGACTAGCGGGTCTCAGGGATCCTACAATGAGCAGTTCTTC.

V is TRBV6-2 or TRBV6-3 and J is TRBJ2-7, with 9 bases matching TRBD2. With 4 bases clipped from V and 2 bases from J, the junction kept 3 bases outside the gene matches. Per germline, CDR1 MNHEY and CDR2 SVGEGT. The CDR3 runs 14 residues. This chain's CDR3 is CASSFLAGTYEQYF. The CDR3 nucleotides are TGTGCCAGCAGTTTTCTAGCGGGGACCTACGAGCAGTACTTC.

This clonotype occurred once. A much larger clone differs from this one at a single base, so this may be a read error. Without the conserved terminal phenylalanine or tryptophan, this CDR3 likely stems from a read error. V usage is TRBV7-8 and J usage is TRBJ2-5; possibly TRBD2 for D (6 bases). Per germline, CDR1 SGHVS and CDR2 FQNEAQ. The ends were cut back, 5 bases at V and 5 bases at J, with 18 bases in the middle. CDR3 length: 15 amino acids. The CDR3 spells CASSPPGEVGETQYL. The CDR3 region has the DNA TGTGCCAGCAGCCCGCCTGGGGAGGTCGGCGAGACCCAGTACCTC.

The gene calls are TRBV27 and TRBJ2-7; D may be TRBD2 (6 bases). The germline V gene has CDR1 MNHEY and CDR2 SMNVEV (reference sequence). Trimming removed 8 bases at V and 2 bases at J, with 19 bases between. The CDR3 consists of 15 residues. The CDR3 protein is CASSLTVGGTYEQYF. CDR3 bases: TGTGCCAGCTCTCTTACCGTCGGGGGTACCTACGAGCAGTACTTC.

A few counts support this clonotype. The chain combines TRBV4-3 with TRBJ2-7; 10 positions agree with TRBD2. The CDR3 spans 16 residues. V was clipped by 0 bases and J by 6 bases; unmatched bases: 8. Germline V gene sequence: CDR1 LGHNA, CDR2 YSLEER. CDR3 residues: CASSQDSSGSGFEQYF. The DNA of the CDR3 is TGCGCCAGCAGCCAAGACTCTAGCGGGAGCGGATTCGAGCAGTACTTC.

J is TRBJ1-2 and V is TRBV9, with TRBD1 as a possible D gene (6 bases). Per germline, CDR1 SGDLS and CDR2 YYNGEE. V was trimmed by 6 bases and J by 3 bases, leaving 9 bases between them. The CDR3 spans 12 residues. CDR3 DNA: TGTGCCAGCACAGGGGAGGACTATGGCTACACCTTC. Protein: CASTGEDYGYTF. Supplemented by reference TRBV9 and TRBJ1-2, the full variable domain reads DSGVTQTPKHLITATGQRVTLRCSPRSGDLSVYWYQQSLDQGLQFLIQYYNGEERAKGNILERFSAQQFPDLHSELNLSSLELGDSALYFCASTGEDYGYTFGSGTRLTVV.

In its sample, this clonotype was seen many times. The chain is built from TRBV7-8 and TRBJ2-7; TRBD2 might be the D (6 bases). Germline V gene sequence: CDR1 SGHVS, CDR2 FQNEAQ. Trimming cost V 4 bases and J 0 bases, with 16 bases left between them. The CDR3 runs to 16 residues. The CDR3 here is CASSSPTSGGSYEQYF. The CDR3 bases are TGTGCCAGCAGCTCACCAACTTCCGGGGGCTCCTACGAGCAGTACTTC. The whole variable domain, filled in from reference TRBV7-8 and TRBJ2-7, reads GAGVSQSPRYKVAKRGQDVALRCDPISGHVSLFWYQQALGQGPEFLTYFQNEAQLDKSGLPSDRFFAERPEGSVSTLKIQRTQQEDSAVYLCASSSPTSGGSYEQYFGPGTRLTVT.

This clonotype was seen ten or more times. CDR3 in DNA: TGTGCCAGCAGCTTAGGGTCCGATGGGCAGTACTTC. Its protein is CASSLGSDGQYF. The chain combines TRBV7-9 with TRBJ2-7; the D is unclear. This CDR3 comprises 12 residues. From germline, CDR1 is SEHNR and CDR2 FQNEAQ (reference sequence). Trimming pared 1 base from V and 9 bases from J, leaving 10 bases between.

This clonotype was observed many times. This chain connects TRBV7-9 to TRBJ1-2; the D is unclear. V lost 2 bases and J lost 6, with 10 bases in between. The CDR3 is 13 residues long. CDR1 and CDR2 from the germline V gene are SEHNR and FQNEAQ (reference sequence). Here the CDR3 reads CASSLILRDGYTF. The CDR3 nucleotides are TGTGCCAGCAGCTTAATTTTGAGGGATGGCTACACCTTC.

This clonotype was seen at least ten times. The chain uses TRBV7-8 and TRBJ2-2; 8 bases are shared with TRBD2. Germline V gene sequence: CDR1 SGHVS, CDR2 FQNEAQ. The CDR3 spans 16 residues. V dropped 1 base and J dropped 4; count of bases not matched to a gene: 5. CDR3 protein: CASSLVPAGVTGELFF. CDR3 sequence (DNA): TGTGCCAGCAGCTTAGTTCCAGCGGGGGTCACCGGGGAGCTGTTTTTT.

V and J are TRBV3-1 and TRBJ2-7; TRBD1 might be the D (5 bases). Germline lookup yields CDR1 LGHDT and CDR2 YNNKEL (reference sequence). Trimming pared 2 bases from V and 2 bases from J, leaving 13 bases between. CDR3 size: 15 residues. CDR3 DNA: TGTGCCAGCAGCCAACCAGGGTCCCTACCCTACGAGCAGTACTTC. This codes for CASSQPGSLPYEQYF.

In its sample, this clonotype was seen many times. The V call is TRBV4-2, the J call TRBJ2-3; D ambiguous. Per germline, CDR1 LGHNA and CDR2 YNFKEQ. The CDR3 sequence is 16 residues long. V was shortened by 0 bases and J by 4 bases, with 14 bases between the two germline ends. As DNA, the CDR3 is TGTGCCAGCAGCCAAGATAGTCCAGGCCAGGCAGATACGCAGTATTTT. Amino acid sequence: CASSQDSPGQADTQYF.

This clonotype ranks as medium-sized. The chain combines TRBV7-8 with TRBJ2-3, with D possibly TRBD2 on 6 matching bases. CDR1 is SGHVS, CDR2 FQNEAQ, per germline. With 4 bases removed from V and 4 bases from J, the gap between germline ends came to 12 bases. The CDR3 covers 14 residues. DNA of the CDR3: TGTGCCAGCAGCTCCCCGGGACTTCCAGATACGCAGTATTTT. Protein product: CASSSPGLPDTQYF.

This clonotype was seen at least ten times. The chain has TRBV13 and TRBJ2-7; D call uncertain. Trimming took off 5 bases at V and 6 bases at J, with 17 bases between the two ends. The CDR3 consists of 14 residues. Germline CDR1 reads PRHDT; CDR2 reads FYEKMQ (reference sequence). The CDR3 DNA reads as TGTGCCAGCAGCGCAAGCAGAGCGTCTTGCGAGCAGTACTTC. Protein: CASSASRASCEQYF.

This clonotype was counted between two and nine times. V and J are TRBV29-1 and TRBJ2-1, with D tentatively TRBD2 (7 bases). Trimming removed 6 bases at V and 7 bases at J, with 37 bases between. Looked up from germline, CDR1 is SQVTM and CDR2 is ANQGSEA. The CDR3 length is 20 residues. CDR3 loop: CSVKDSFGGGAKIRLNEQFF. For the CDR3, the DNA is TGCAGCGTGAAGGACAGTTTCGGAGGGGGGGCAAAAATTCGGTTGAATGAGCAGTTCTTC.

Only a few counts were recorded for this clonotype. The CDR3 loop is CASSQDPSGTYNEQFF. In DNA, the CDR3 is TGCGCCAGCAGCCAAGACCCTAGCGGCACCTACAATGAGCAGTTCTTC. The V and J genes are TRBV4-3 and TRBJ2-1; 7 bases are a match to TRBD2. The CDR3 length is 16 residues. Germline V gene data show CDR1 as LGHNA and CDR2 as YSLEER. J was trimmed by 2 bases and V by 0 bases; bases with no gene match: 4.

V and J are TRBV14 and TRBJ2-6; D gene unclear. V was clipped by 4 bases and J by 0 bases, with 7 bases between them. The CDR3 has 15 residues. Germline lookup yields CDR1 SGHDN and CDR2 FVKESK. DNA for the CDR3: TGTGCCAGCAGCCCCAGGAGCTCTGGGGCCAACGTCCTGACTTTC. It codes for CASSPRSSGANVLTF.

This clonotype appeared a few times. The rearrangement links TRBV20-1 to TRBJ1-2; TRBD1 agrees at 7 bases. V lost 0 bases, J lost 5 bases, and 3 bases stayed unmatched. Germline CDR1 is DFQATT and CDR2 is SNEGSKA (reference sequence). The CDR3 is made up of 13 amino acids. The CDR3 protein is CSAREWDSYGYTF. The CDR3 region has the DNA TGCAGTGCTAGAGAGTGGGACAGTTATGGCTACACCTTC.

V usage is TRBV12-5 and J usage is TRBJ1-5; perhaps TRBD1 as D (5 bases). Germline V gene data show CDR1 as LGHNT and CDR2 as FRNRAP. The CDR3 contains 15 residues. Trimming shortened V by 5 bases and J by 5 bases, and 16 bases separated the two germline ends. The CDR3 DNA follows: TGTGCTAGTGGTCCGCCCGGGGGGTCGGATCAGCCCCAGCATTTT. Translating it yields CASGPPGGSDQPQHF.

This clonotype was observed a handful of times. The chain joins TRBV19 to TRBJ2-7; 10 nucleotides match TRBD2. The CDR3 has 14 amino acids. Trimming at V came to 7 bases and at J to 0 bases, leaving 3 bases not matched to a gene. Germline V CDR1 and CDR2: LNHDA, SQIVND (reference sequence). The CDR3 protein is CASKSGRASYEQYF. CDR3 bases: TGTGCCAGTAAGAGCGGGAGGGCCTCCTACGAGCAGTACTTC.

The V and J genes are TRBV9 and TRBJ2-7; D assignment may be TRBD1 or TRBD2 (6 bases each). The CDR3 consists of 14 residues. Germline CDR1 SGDLS, CDR2 YYNGEE. The V and J ends lost 4 bases and 6 bases respectively, with 17 bases between them. DNA for the CDR3: TGTGCCAGCAGCCCCCCAAACGGAGGGGGCGAGCAGTACTTC. Amino acids: CASSPPNGGGEQYF.